Listed here are 18 T cell receptor beta chains from one sample, sequenced in a study of cytomegalovirus exposure and HLA in healthy donors. Amplification used 60 Vbeta primers and 13 Jbeta primers. Produced via immunoSEQ multiplex PCR; TCRdb's table is partial and in-frame only. The table shows more than 95,000 clones, with 79% occurring only once. Sample: PBMCs. The receptors come from a man younger than 40 in good health and CMV-seropositive.

CDR3 DNA sequence: TGTGCCATCAGTGAGAGAGCGCCCTCTAATGAGCAGTTCTTC. This gives the protein CAISERAPSNEQFF. The V gene is TRBV10-3, the J gene TRBJ2-1; D unclear. Trimming cost V 2 bases and J 7 bases, with 12 bases left between them. Germline V gene sequence: CDR1 ENHRY, CDR2 SYGVKD. This CDR3 is 14 amino acids long.

The rearrangement uses TRBV4-3 and TRBJ2-2; D ambiguous. Germline lookup yields CDR1 LGHNA and CDR2 YSLEER. CDR3 length equals 14 residues. V shed 0 bases and J shed 9 bases, with 11 bases lying between them. The chain's CDR3 is CASSQELRDRELFF. The CDR3 nucleotides read TGCGCCAGCAGCCAAGAATTAAGAGACAGGGAGCTGTTTTTT.

The CDR3 sequence is CASSLALSLSYEQYF. DNA for the CDR3: TGTGCCAGCAGCTTAGCGCTGAGTCTTTCCTACGAGCAGTACTTC. This sequence joins TRBV11-1 and TRBJ2-7; D call uncertain. Trimming left V 0 bases short and J 1 base short, with 10 bases between. Per the germline V gene, CDR1 is SGHAT and CDR2 is FQDESV (reference sequence). The CDR3 loop spans 15 amino acids. The full variable domain, completed using reference TRBV11-1 and TRBJ2-7, is EAEVAQSPRYKITEKSQAVAFWCDPISGHATLYWYRQILGQGPELLVQFQDESVVDDSQLPKDRFSAERLKGVDSTLKIQPAELGDSAMYLCASSLALSLSYEQYFGPGTRLTVT.

This rearrangement joins TRBV12-5 to TRBJ2-2; perhaps TRBD2 as D (5 bases). Per the germline V gene, CDR1 is LGHNT and CDR2 is FRNRAP. Trimming took off 7 bases at V and 6 bases at J, with 9 bases between the two ends. This CDR3 has 12 amino acids. CDR3 protein: CASAEGAGELFF. CDR3 bases: TGTGCTAGTGCCGAGGGAGCCGGGGAGCTGTTTTTT. Variable domain in full (rest from reference TRBV12-5 and TRBJ2-2): DARVTQTPRHKVTEMGQEVTMRCQPILGHNTVFWYRQTMMQGLELLAYFRNRAPLDDSGMPKDRFSAEMPDATLATLKIQPSEPRDSAVYFCASAEGAGELFFGEGSRLTVL.

This clone occurred once. V is TRBV5-6 and J is TRBJ1-1; 8 positions match TRBD1. The CDR3 totals 16 residues. Unmatched junction bases numbered 5, after V lost 0 bases and J lost 1 base. Germline values: CDR1 SGHDT, CDR2 YYEEEE. The CDR3 DNA sequence: TGTGCCAGCAGCTTGGCCTCAGGGGGCACGAACACTGAAGCTTTCTTT. Translation gives CASSLASGGTNTEAFF. The whole variable domain, filled in from reference TRBV5-6 and TRBJ1-1, reads DAGVTQSPTHLIKTRGQQVTLRCSPKSGHDTVSWYQQALGQGPQFIFQYYEEEERQRGNFPDRFSGHQFPNYSSELNVNALLLGDSALYLCASSLASGGTNTEAFFGQGTRLTVV.

The V gene is TRBV27, the J gene TRBJ1-2; 9 bases align to TRBD1. Germline V gene sequence: CDR1 MNHEY, CDR2 SMNVEV (reference sequence). J was trimmed by 6 bases and V by 5 bases; bases with no gene match: 7. The CDR3 loop spans 14 amino acids. The CDR3 is CASSPGTGLDGYTF. The DNA for the CDR3 is TGTGCCAGCAGTCCCGGGACAGGGCTGGATGGCTACACCTTC.

The V and J genes are TRBV7-9 and TRBJ1-5; 8 bases align to TRBD1. The J segment lost 6 bases and the V segment lost 4 bases, leaving 5 bases of the junction unmatched. Per the germline V gene, CDR1 is SEHNR and CDR2 is FQNEAQ (reference sequence). The CDR3 length is 14 residues. The CDR3, as DNA: TGTGCCAGCAGCTCTGGACAGGGACTTCAGCCCCAGCATTTT. It specifies CASSSGQGLQPQHF.

V is TRBV7-6 and J is TRBJ1-2, with 8 positions matching TRBD1. The CDR3 has 14 amino acids. Trimming at V came to 5 bases and at J to 4 bases, leaving 6 bases not matched to a gene. Germline V gene data show CDR1 as SGHVS and CDR2 as FNYEAQ. For the CDR3, the DNA is TGTGCCAGCAGCCGCGACAGGGGCATCTATGGCTACACCTTC. Its protein product is CASSRDRGIYGYTF.

The chain links TRBV4-1 to TRBJ2-3, with D hard to call. Trimming shortened V by 0 bases and J by 4 bases, and 8 bases separated the two germline ends. This CDR3 spans 14 amino acids. Germline V lookup: CDR1 MGHRA, CDR2 YSYEKL. This chain's CDR3 is CASSQDPQSDTQYF. In DNA form, the CDR3 reads TGCGCCAGCAGCCAAGACCCCCAGTCAGATACGCAGTATTTT.

The J gene is TRBJ2-1, the V gene TRBV28; the match to TRBD1 covers 10 bases. V dropped 5 bases and J dropped 8; count of bases not matched to a gene: 9. The CDR3 contains 15 residues. Germline values: CDR1 MDHEN, CDR2 SYDVKM. CDR3 coding DNA: TGTGCCAGCAGTGCGACAGGGGGCGTTTTAGATGAGCAGTTCTTC. It encodes CASSATGGVLDEQFF.

This chain connects TRBV28 to TRBJ1-2, with unresolved D. Trimming pared 1 base from V and 7 bases from J, leaving 16 bases between. The CDR3 is 15 residues long. The germline V gene encodes CDR1 MDHEN and CDR2 SYDVKM. The CDR3, as DNA: TGTGCCAGCAGTTTATCGCATCGGAGGGCGGCTGGCTACACCTTC. Its protein is CASSLSHRRAAGYTF.

This clone was observed a handful of times. This chain connects TRBV9 to TRBJ2-7; 11 nucleotides agree with TRBD1. The CDR3 has 15 amino acids. V shed 4 bases and J 0 bases; nucleotides not matched to a gene: 3. Per germline, CDR1 SGDLS and CDR2 YYNGEE. This chain's CDR3 is CASSQGQGASYEQYF. CDR3 nucleotides: TGTGCCAGCAGCCAAGGACAGGGGGCCTCCTACGAGCAGTACTTC.

The chain is built from TRBV4-2 and TRBJ1-2; 12 bases are a match to TRBD1. The CDR3 length is 15 residues. CDR1 is LGHNA and CDR2 is YNFKEQ in the germline V gene. V lost 4 bases, J lost 2 bases, and 2 bases stayed unmatched. The chain's CDR3 is CASSRGTGGNYGYTF. The CDR3 nucleotides are TGTGCCAGCAGCCGTGGGACAGGGGGCAACTATGGCTACACCTTC.

The rearrangement joins TRBV7-2 to TRBJ1-5, with D unclear. V was pared by 1 base and J by 2 bases, with 6 bases between. Germline lookup yields CDR1 SGHTA and CDR2 FQGNSA. The CDR3 loop spans 14 amino acids. The CDR3 is CASSLVSGNQPQHF. The CDR3 region has the DNA TGTGCCAGCAGCTTAGTTTCTGGCAATCAGCCCCAGCATTTT. Variable domain in full (rest from reference TRBV7-2 and TRBJ1-5): GAGVSQSPSNKVTEKGKDVELRCDPISGHTALYWYRQSLGQGLEFLIYFQGNSAPDKSGLPSDRFSAERTGGSVSTLTIQRTQQEDSAVYLCASSLVSGNQPQHFGDGTRLSIL.

The V gene is TRBV9, the J gene TRBJ2-3; D possibly corresponds to TRBD2 (6 bases). V lost 3 bases and J 1 base, leaving 12 bases between the germline ends. CDR3 length equals 15 residues. Germline V gene lookup returns CDR1 SGDLS and CDR2 YYNGEE. The CDR3 nucleotides read TGTGCCAGCAGCGCGCGCCGACTAGGCACAGATACGCAGTATTTT. It codes for CASSARRLGTDTQYF.

The chain is built from TRBV5-1 and TRBJ1-3, with D perhaps TRBD1 (5 bases). V was cut by 0 bases and J by 4 bases, with 14 bases left in between. The CDR3 is 16 amino acids. Germline V gene sequence: CDR1 SGHRS, CDR2 YFSETQ. The CDR3 sequence: CASSLGWGVRGNTIYF. Written as DNA, the CDR3 is TGCGCCAGCAGCTTGGGATGGGGGGTCCGAGGAAACACCATATATTTT.

The chain employs TRBV4-3 and TRBJ2-5; TRBD2 matches 7 bases. CDR1 and CDR2 from the germline V gene are LGHNA and YSLEER. The junction had 5 bases not matched to a gene; V was cut back by 4 bases and J by 3 bases. The CDR3 runs 14 residues. CDR3 protein: CASSPTSSEETQYF. The DNA for the CDR3 is TGCGCCAGCAGCCCGACTAGCAGTGAAGAGACCCAGTACTTC.

The genes are TRBV7-2 and TRBJ1-2; no clear D gene. The CDR3 runs 15 residues. CDR1 and CDR2 (germline): SGHTA, FQGNSA. The V end lost 1 base, the J end lost 6 bases, and 15 bases lay between the germline ends. The CDR3 sequence: CASSLVGLLGDGYTF. The DNA of the CDR3 is TGTGCCAGCAGCTTAGTAGGCCTGCTGGGCGATGGCTACACCTTC.